The 20 T cell receptor beta chains below come from one sample, sequenced in a study of breast tumors, draining lymph nodes, adjacent tissues. Axillary draining lymph nodes of breast cancer patients supplied the node samples. Each CDR3 protein is one row after TCRdb ran MiXCR on the multiplex PCR reads. The sample shows over 100,000 distinct CDR3 sequences, about 22% of them seen only once. Sequencing used axillary lymph node tissue. The receptors were gathered from a female donor with breast cancer. Some clones in this sample may be carry-over from other donors' samples.

This clonotype was detected many times. The chain couples TRBV7-7 to TRBJ1-5, with D perhaps matching TRBD1 (5 bases). The CDR3 is made up of 14 amino acids. Germline CDR1 SSHAT, CDR2 FNYEAQ (reference sequence). V was trimmed by 3 bases and J by 7 bases, leaving 13 bases between them. CDR3 sequence reads: CASSFRDSLQPQHF. As DNA, the CDR3 is TGTGCCAGCAGCTTCAGGGACTCCCTACAGCCCCAGCATTTT. Using reference TRBV7-7 and TRBJ1-5 for the parts outside the CDR3, the full variable domain is GAGVSQSPRYKVTKRGQDVTLRCDPISSHATLYWYQQALGQGPEFLTYFNYEAQPDKSGLPSDRFSAERPEGSISTLTIQRTEQRDSAMYRCASSFRDSLQPQHFGDGTRLSIL.

At least ten counts were recorded for this clonotype. Possible read error: a much larger clone is one base away. The chain recombines TRBV28 with TRBJ2-7, with D hard to call. Germline CDR1 reads MDHEN; CDR2 reads SYDVKM. The V end was cut by 6 bases, the J end by 3 bases, with 6 bases between. This CDR3 spans 11 amino acids. The DNA of the CDR3 is TGTGCCAGCAGCGTATTCTACGAGCAGTACTTC. Translating it yields CASSVFYEQYF.

This clonotype was recorded many times. V is TRBV5-8 and J is TRBJ2-1; 8 positions match TRBD2. CDR1 is SGHTS and CDR2 is YDEGEE in the germline V gene. The CDR3 runs to 15 residues. V trimming: 4 bases; J trimming: 4 bases; junction bases outside the gene matches: 7. The CDR3 nucleotides read TGTGCCAGCAGCAAACTACTAGCGGATTACAATGAGCAGTTCTTC. As protein: CASSKLLADYNEQFF.

This clonotype has more than one count but fewer than ten. The CDR3, as DNA: TGTGCCAGCAGTGTCAGGGGGCCCTCCTACGAGCAGTACTTC. This translates into CASSVRGPSYEQYF. The chain combines TRBV27 with TRBJ2-7, with 8 bases that match TRBD1. CDR1 and CDR2 (germline): MNHEY, SMNVEV (reference sequence). This CDR3 contains 14 residues. The ends lost 5 bases at V and 0 bases at J; junction bases unmatched: 3.

The J gene is TRBJ2-1, the V gene TRBV18; 7 nucleotides agree with TRBD2. The CDR3 has 15 residues. V gave up 3 bases and J gave up 4 bases; unmatched junction bases: 6. Per germline, CDR1 KGHSH and CDR2 LQKENI. The CDR3 loop is CASSPSSGYYNEQFF. CDR3 DNA: TGTGCCAGCTCACCCTCTAGCGGATATTACAATGAGCAGTTCTTC.

This clonotype appeared many times. The chain has TRBV20-1 and TRBJ2-7, with TRBD2 identical over 7 bases. Trimming cost V 6 bases and J 2 bases; bases outside gene matches: 7. Germline CDR1 reads DFQATT; CDR2 reads SNEGSKA (reference sequence). The CDR3 runs 13 residues. CDR3 coding DNA: TGCAGTGCCCTCGGGGGGAATACCTACGAGCAGTACTTC. This gives the protein CSALGGNTYEQYF.

This clonotype occurred many times. The chain combines TRBV6-6 with TRBJ1-4; TRBD1 aligns across 8 bases. The CDR3 spans 15 residues. Unmatched junction bases numbered 2, after V lost 5 bases and J lost 0 bases. Germline V gives CDR1 MNHNY, CDR2 SVGAGI (reference sequence). CDR3 coding DNA: TGTGCCAGCAGTGAACAGGGGGCAACTAATGAAAAACTGTTTTTT. This encodes CASSEQGATNEKLFF.

This clonotype was detected ten times or more. The chain has TRBV12-3 or TRBV12-4 and TRBJ2-7; D remains unclear. The V gene lost 7 bases and the J gene lost 7 bases, with 14 bases spanning the gap. The CDR3 covers 12 residues. CDR3 nucleotide sequence: TGTGCCAGCACCTGGGAAGTCGGGGAGCAGTACTTC. Translated: CASTWEVGEQYF.

In its sample, this clonotype was seen a few times. A read error may be the cause here, since a much bigger clone is one base away. This sequence joins TRBV20-1 and TRBJ2-7, with D maybe TRBD1 (5 bases). The CDR3 consists of 12 residues. CDR1 DFQATT and CDR2 SNEGSKA come from the germline V gene (reference sequence). The V end lost 2 bases, the J end lost 6 bases, and 11 bases lay between the germline ends. The CDR3 sequence: CSARQGPCEQYF. The CDR3, as DNA: TGCAGTGCTAGACAGGGTCCCTGCGAGCAGTACTTC.

Many counts were recorded for this clonotype. The rearrangement uses TRBV6-6 and TRBJ2-7, with 9 nucleotides matching TRBD1. The V gene end was trimmed by 2 bases and the J gene end by 5 bases; junction bases not matched to a gene: 4. The CDR3 has 14 residues. Germline lookup yields CDR1 MNHNY and CDR2 SVGAGI (reference sequence). Written as DNA, the CDR3 is TGTGCCAGCAGTTACGGGGGACAGGGTAACGAGCAGTACTTC. Protein sequence: CASSYGGQGNEQYF.

Ten or more counts support this clonotype. The chain uses TRBV7-9 and TRBJ2-3; 7 bases line up with TRBD1. Germline loops: CDR1 SEHNR, CDR2 FQNEAQ (reference sequence). The CDR3 sequence is 13 residues long. V lost 6 bases, J lost 0 bases, and 0 bases stayed unmatched. CDR3 nucleotide sequence: TGTGCCAGCAGGACAGGGAGCACAGATACGCAGTATTTT. This sequence encodes CASRTGSTDTQYF.

The table lists this clonotype with a few counts. J is TRBJ2-2 and V is TRBV6-2 or TRBV6-3; 14 positions match TRBD2. Germline V gene lookup returns CDR1 MNHEY and CDR2 SVGEGT. Trimming removed 0 bases from V and 7 bases from J; junction bases left unmatched: 4. The CDR3 totals 17 residues. The CDR3: CASSYSGLAGVNGELFF. The CDR3 DNA sequence: TGTGCCAGCAGTTACTCGGGACTAGCGGGAGTGAACGGGGAGCTGTTTTTT.

This clonotype has a count of ten or more. This chain joins TRBV20-1 and TRBJ2-3, with D perhaps TRBD1 (5 bases). The V and J ends lost 0 bases and 1 base respectively, with 8 bases between them. This CDR3 is built from 14 residues. From germline, CDR1 is DFQATT and CDR2 SNEGSKA (reference sequence). CDR3 sequence reads: CSARDPRGTDTQYF. The CDR3 DNA follows: TGCAGTGCTAGAGATCCCAGGGGCACAGATACGCAGTATTTT.

The gene calls are TRBV27 and TRBJ2-1; D is perhaps TRBD2 (5 bases). V shed 1 base and J shed 2 bases, with 12 bases lying between them. Germline V gene lookup returns CDR1 MNHEY and CDR2 SMNVEV (reference sequence). The CDR3 extends over 16 amino acids. In nucleotides, the CDR3 is TGTGCCAGCAGTTTATTAGGAGCCGGGACCTACAATGAGCAGTTCTTC. This codes for CASSLLGAGTYNEQFF.

This clonotype was seen a few times. A single base separates this from a much larger clone, so it may be a read error. The chain is built from TRBV11-2 and TRBJ2-5; TRBD2 matches at 7 bases. Germline V lookup: CDR1 SGHAT, CDR2 FQNNGV. This CDR3 contains 14 residues. The CDR3 reads CASSLAAYQETRYF. CDR3 nucleotide sequence: TGTGCCAGCAGCCTAGCGGCCTACCAAGAGACCCGGTACTTC.

As to this clonotype: This may come from a read error, since a much larger clone is one base off. The rearrangement links TRBV19 to TRBJ2-1; D is possibly TRBD1 (6 bases). The V gene lost 7 bases and the J gene lost 8 bases, with 18 bases spanning the gap. CDR1 and CDR2 (germline): LNHDA, SQIVND (reference sequence). The CDR3 has 14 residues. CDR3 residues: CASTMAAGADEQFF. The CDR3 nucleotides read TGTGCCAGTACCATGGCCGCAGGGGCCGATGAGCAGTTCTTC.

This clonotype was seen ten or more times. The V call is TRBV6-2 or TRBV6-3, the J call TRBJ2-7; TRBD1 matches 7 bases. This CDR3 is 13 amino acids long. The germline gives CDR1 MNHEY, CDR2 SVGEGT. V trimming: 5 bases; J trimming: 5 bases; junction bases outside the gene matches: 6. CDR3 protein: CASSPYRGDEQYF. CDR3 sequence (DNA): TGTGCCAGCAGTCCCTACAGGGGAGACGAGCAGTACTTC.

This clonotype was picked up many times. The chain links TRBV20-1 to TRBJ2-7; 10 positions match TRBD2. The CDR3 sequence is 15 residues long. V shed 4 bases, J shed 2 bases, and the junction held 8 bases outside the gene matches. The germline CDR1 and CDR2 sequences are DFQATT and SNEGSKA (reference sequence). The CDR3 DNA is TGCAGTGCTATCTCATCAACTAGCGGGGCCTACGAGCAGTACTTC. This codes for CSAISSTSGAYEQYF.

This clonotype was seen many times. This sequence joins TRBV7-2 and TRBJ2-7, with no clear D. Germline V gene sequence: CDR1 SGHTA, CDR2 FQGNSA. This CDR3 is built from 14 residues. Between the trimmed V and J ends, which lost 2 bases and 0 bases, there was a span of 8 bases. DNA of the CDR3: TGTGCCAGCAGCTTAAGGGTAAACTCCTACGAGCAGTACTTC. It specifies CASSLRVNSYEQYF.

On this clonotype: A much larger clone differs from this one at a single base, so this may be a read error. The chain is built from TRBV2 and TRBJ2-2; 12 positions match TRBD2. CDR1 SNHLY and CDR2 FYNNEI come from the germline V gene. This CDR3 has 16 amino acids. CDR3 nucleotide sequence: TGTGCCAGCAGTGGACTAGCGGGGGCTAACACCGGGGAGCCGTTTTTT. Amino acids: CASSGLAGANTGEPFF.